The 18 T cell receptor beta chains below all came from one sample that was sequenced in a study of cytomegalovirus exposure and HLA in healthy donors. Both 60 Vbeta primers and 13 Jbeta primers went into the PCR. Assay: immunoSEQ multiplex PCR; the TCRdb copy retains only in-frame clones and omits some. The data hold approximately 240,000 clones, with 85% to 90% observed a single time. The sample consisted of PBMCs. The receptor set was obtained from a woman under 30 in good health and CMV-seronegative.

This clone was counted between two and nine times. This chain uses TRBV10-3 with TRBJ2-6, with D unresolved. The germline V gene encodes CDR1 ENHRY and CDR2 SYGVKD. This CDR3 has 17 amino acids. Trimming cost V 7 bases and J 1 base, with 17 bases left between them. Here the CDR3 reads CAITTPIYHSGANVLTF. CDR3 nucleotide sequence: TGTGCCATCACAACACCGATATACCATTCTGGGGCCAACGTCCTGACTTTC.

CDR3 DNA: TGTGCCAGCAGCTTAGTTCTGAGCCCGAACACTGAAGCTTTCTTT. Its translation is CASSLVLSPNTEAFF. This rearrangement joins TRBV11-2 to TRBJ1-1; unclear D gene. The CDR3 covers 15 residues. Germline V gene sequence: CDR1 SGHAT, CDR2 FQNNGV. Trimming shortened V by 1 base and J by 1 base, and 10 bases separated the two germline ends. Supplemented by reference TRBV11-2 and TRBJ1-1, the full variable domain reads EAGVAQSPRYKIIEKRQSVAFWCNPISGHATLYWYQQILGQGPKLLIQFQNNGVVDDSQLPKDRFSAERLKGVDSTLKIQPAKLEDSAVYLCASSLVLSPNTEAFFGQGTRLTVV.

The CDR3 DNA reads as TGTGCCAGCAGCTCTCAGGGAAAGCCCTCTGGAAACACCATATATTTT. Its translation is CASSSQGKPSGNTIYF. The gene calls are TRBV7-8 and TRBJ1-3; D perhaps matches TRBD1 (5 bases). The CDR3 consists of 16 residues. CDR1 is SGHVS and CDR2 is FQNEAQ in the germline V gene. V dropped 4 bases and J dropped 0 bases, with 13 bases sitting between them.

This rearrangement joins TRBV19 to TRBJ1-2; D is unresolved. Between the trimmed V and J ends, which lost 4 bases and 8 bases, there was a span of 20 bases. The CDR3 spans 15 residues. Germline V lookup: CDR1 LNHDA, CDR2 SQIVND (reference sequence). CDR3: CASSKWEQVSGGYTF. The CDR3 region has the DNA TGTGCCAGTAGTAAATGGGAGCAGGTATCAGGCGGCTACACCTTC.

The chain uses TRBV5-4 and TRBJ2-7, with 11 bases matching TRBD2. CDR1 SGHNT and CDR2 YYREEE come from the germline V gene (reference sequence). The J segment lost 5 bases and the V segment lost 2 bases, leaving 3 bases of the junction unmatched. There are 14 residues in the CDR3. Written as DNA, the CDR3 is TGTGCCAGCAGCTTTCTAGCGGGAGGCGACGAGCAGTACTTC. Translated, it gives CASSFLAGGDEQYF.

In nucleotides, the CDR3 is TGCGCCAGCAGCCAATTGGGGCAGGAGAACACTGAAGCTTTCTTT. This encodes CASSQLGQENTEAFF. J is TRBJ1-1 and V is TRBV4-1; TRBD1 might be the D (5 bases). The length of the CDR3 is 15 residues. Germline CDR1 and CDR2: MGHRA and YSYEKL. V was clipped by 2 bases and J by 1 base, with 11 bases between them.

This sequence joins TRBV10-1 and TRBJ2-7, with 10 bases that match TRBD1. Germline V gene sequence: CDR1 WNHNN, CDR2 SYGVQD (reference sequence). The V gene end was trimmed by 2 bases and the J gene end by 4 bases; junction bases not matched to a gene: 5. CDR3 length equals 15 residues. The CDR3 loop reads CASSEGTGDLYEQYF. The CDR3 coding sequence is TGCGCCAGCAGTGAGGGGACAGGGGACCTTTACGAGCAGTACTTC.

The chain is built from TRBV4-3 and TRBJ2-4, with 16 bases fitting TRBD2. V shed 6 bases and J 10 bases; nucleotides not matched to a gene: 3. The V gene's germline CDR1 is LGHNA and CDR2 YSLEER. CDR3 length: 14 amino acids. The CDR3 protein is CASRPGLAGGIQYF. For the CDR3, the DNA is TGCGCCAGCAGACCGGGACTAGCGGGGGGGATTCAGTACTTC.

The J gene is TRBJ1-2, the V gene TRBV7-9; D ambiguous. This CDR3 is 14 amino acids long. Germline CDR1 is SEHNR and CDR2 is FQNEAQ (reference sequence). V was trimmed by 4 bases and J by 4 bases, leaving 13 bases between them. The DNA for the CDR3 is TGTGCCAGCAGCTATAGTCAGGCCCTCTATGGCTACACCTTC. This translates into CASSYSQALYGYTF.

As DNA, the CDR3 is TGTGCCAGCAGCTTAGTTGGGGGGGACTACCTAGGGACCCAGTACTTC. This gives the protein CASSLVGGDYLGTQYF. This chain links TRBV11-2 with TRBJ2-5; 7 positions match TRBD2. Germline V gene sequence: CDR1 SGHAT, CDR2 FQNNGV. V was pared by 1 base and J by 7 bases, with 12 bases of the junction left unmatched. The CDR3 runs 16 residues.

The V gene is TRBV27, the J gene TRBJ1-2; D is unclear. The germline V gene encodes CDR1 MNHEY and CDR2 SMNVEV (reference sequence). The CDR3 spans 13 residues. Between the trimmed V and J ends, which lost 7 bases and 5 bases, there was a span of 14 bases. The CDR3 DNA sequence: TGTGCCAGCACCCGACATTTAGGTTATGGCTACACCTTC. Translating gives CASTRHLGYGYTF.

The chain uses TRBV6-6 and TRBJ2-3, with 8 bases identical to TRBD1. This CDR3 has 15 amino acids. V shed 4 bases and J 2 bases; nucleotides not matched to a gene: 5. The germline V gene encodes CDR1 MNHNY and CDR2 SVGAGI (reference sequence). The chain's CDR3 is CASSFQGAYTDTQYF. In DNA, the CDR3 is TGTGCCAGCAGTTTCCAGGGGGCCTACACAGATACGCAGTATTTT.

V is TRBV18 and J is TRBJ1-1; 7 nucleotides align to TRBD1. The V and J ends lost 5 bases and 11 bases, in that order; junction bases with no gene match: 8. The V gene's germline CDR1 is KGHSH and CDR2 LQKENI. This CDR3 is built from 12 residues. The CDR3 region is CASSSNRGFAFF. The CDR3, as DNA: TGTGCCAGCTCATCAAACAGGGGTTTCGCTTTCTTT.

This clone was counted at least ten times. V gene TRBV5-5 combines with J gene TRBJ1-3, with D perhaps TRBD1 (6 bases). Trimming left V 0 bases short and J 3 bases short, with 13 bases between. The length of the CDR3 is 16 residues. Germline V CDR1 and CDR2: SGHKS, YYEKEE (reference sequence). Here the CDR3 DNA reads TGTGCCAGCAGCTTGGATGGGGGCGCCGGTGGAAACACCATATATTTT. As protein: CASSLDGGAGGNTIYF.

The count of this clone is one. The chain links TRBV5-4 to TRBJ2-2, with D possibly TRBD1 on 6 matching bases. V lost 1 base, J lost 4 bases, and 14 bases lay in between. The CDR3 covers 16 residues. Germline V gene lookup returns CDR1 SGHNT and CDR2 YYREEE (reference sequence). The CDR3: CASSLFRGRATGELFF. In DNA, the CDR3 is TGTGCCAGCAGCTTGTTCAGGGGACGGGCCACCGGGGAGCTGTTTTTT.

The CDR3 spells CASSYAGPIQAFF. The CDR3 region has the DNA TGTGCCAGCAGCTATGCAGGGCCTATTCAAGCTTTCTTT. The chain employs TRBV7-9 and TRBJ1-1, with D possibly TRBD1 on 5 matching bases. The V end was cut by 4 bases, the J end by 9 bases, with 15 bases between. This CDR3 region has 13 residues. Germline CDR1 and CDR2: SEHNR and FQNEAQ (reference sequence).

This clone showed up just once. The rearrangement joins TRBV6-5 to TRBJ2-1; TRBD1 matches 9 bases. The CDR3 sequence is 14 residues long. Trimming cost V 6 bases and J 9 bases; bases outside gene matches: 9. Germline V gives CDR1 MNHEY, CDR2 SVGAGI. This chain's CDR3 is CASSFDRGRGEQFF. The DNA of the CDR3 is TGTGCCAGCAGCTTTGACAGGGGGAGGGGTGAGCAGTTCTTC.

This clone showed up just once. The V call is TRBV19, the J call TRBJ2-7, with 10 bases aligning to TRBD2. The ends lost 3 bases at V and 1 base at J; junction bases unmatched: 3. The V gene's germline CDR1 is LNHDA and CDR2 SQIVND (reference sequence). The CDR3 spans 15 residues. The CDR3 DNA sequence: TGTGCCAGTAGTATGGGTAGCGGGAGGTCCTACGAGCAGTACTTC. This codes for CASSMGSGRSYEQYF.